These 25 T cell receptor beta chains share one sample of origin, sequenced in a study of blood T cells in healthy people across ages. Then a second PCR, running roughly 6 to 12 cycles, was carried out with a sample-barcoded 5' primer and a J-beta primer mix. One entry per CDR3 protein, called by TCRdb with MiXCR from the 5' RACE reads. The table lists just under 550,000 distinct CDR3 sequences, around 24% of them singletons. The data were also submitted as part of a second study, on T cells of mothers and their children.

The specimen was blood. All receptors derive from a boy younger than 18 in good health.

This clonotype was observed a few times. V is TRBV24-1 and J is TRBJ2-1; 12 bases line up with TRBD2. The germline gives CDR1 KGHDR, CDR2 SFDVKD. CDR3 length equals 16 residues. The V and J ends lost 1 base and 7 bases, in that order; junction bases with no gene match: 4. The CDR3 bases are TGTGCCACCAGTGATTTAGGGCTAGCGGGGGGGAATGAGCAGTTCTTC. As protein: CATSDLGLAGGNEQFF.

This clonotype turned up a few times. The DNA of the CDR3 is TGTGCCAGCAGTGAACGACCGGACAGTTCAACGGGTGAAAAACTGTTTTTT. Its translation: CASSERPDSSTGEKLFF. The chain recombines TRBV6-1 with TRBJ1-4, with D maybe TRBD1 (6 bases). Germline lookup yields CDR1 MNHNS and CDR2 SASEGT. The CDR3 length is 17 residues. Trimming removed 2 bases at V and 7 bases at J, with 20 bases between.

This clonotype has a count of ten or more. In nucleotides, the CDR3 is TGTGCCACCAGCGCAGGGTACGAGCAGTACTTC. This gives the protein CATSAGYEQYF. V is TRBV24-1 and J is TRBJ2-7, with D possibly matching TRBD1 (5 bases). The germline gives CDR1 KGHDR, CDR2 SFDVKD. CDR3 length equals 11 residues. The ends were cut back, 7 bases at V and 4 bases at J, with 7 bases in the middle.

This clonotype was seen a few times. The chain combines TRBV19 with TRBJ1-1, with D uncertain. The V gene lost 4 bases and the J gene lost 1 base, with 7 bases spanning the gap. The CDR3 length is 13 residues. The germline V gene has CDR1 LNHDA and CDR2 SQIVND (reference sequence). CDR3 bases: TGTGCCAGTAGTAACGGAGAGAACACTGAAGCTTTCTTT. Translation: CASSNGENTEAFF.

In this sample, this clonotype turned up a few times. The rearrangement joins TRBV5-1 to TRBJ2-2; D is ambiguous. Germline loops: CDR1 SGHRS, CDR2 YFSETQ. V lost 2 bases to trimming and J lost 6 bases, with 11 bases between them. The CDR3 covers 14 residues. CDR3 sequence (DNA): TGCGCCAGCAGCTTATCACATGGAGCCGGGGAGCTGTTTTTT. Translation: CASSLSHGAGELFF.

V is TRBV18 and J is TRBJ1-2; no definite D call. This CDR3 comprises 15 residues. Germline CDR1 reads KGHSH; CDR2 reads LQKENI. V was clipped by 1 base and J by 4 bases, with 13 bases between them. The CDR3 sequence: CASSPLEGRRYGYTF. The CDR3 nucleotides read TGTGCCAGCTCACCACTGGAAGGACGCCGCTATGGCTACACCTTC.

This clonotype turned up a few times. The CDR3 DNA follows: TGTGCCAGCAGCCGAAGTAGTGGAATTGTAAAGGACAGGTCGAACACCGGGGAGCTGTTTTTT. Protein sequence: CASSRSSGIVKDRSNTGELFF. The chain links TRBV11-2 to TRBJ2-2; 7 bases fit TRBD1. This CDR3 has 21 amino acids. With 5 bases clipped from V and 0 bases from J, the junction kept 21 bases outside the gene matches. Germline CDR1 reads SGHAT; CDR2 reads FQNNGV.

The V and J genes are TRBV27 and TRBJ1-5; TRBD1 matches 8 bases. The CDR3 contains 14 residues. Germline V gives CDR1 MNHEY, CDR2 SMNVEV (reference sequence). With V trimmed by 5 bases and J by 6 bases, 6 bases remained unmatched. The CDR3, as DNA: TGTGCCAGCAGTACCTCAGGGGGCTTTCAGCCCCAGCATTTT. The encoded protein is CASSTSGGFQPQHF.

The V and J genes are TRBV20-1 and TRBJ1-5; maybe TRBD1 (6 bases). The CDR3 runs 13 residues. The V and J ends lost 6 bases and 6 bases respectively, with 15 bases between them. The germline CDR1 and CDR2 sequences are DFQATT and SNEGSKA (reference sequence). In DNA form, the CDR3 reads TGCAGTGCCGTCGGGACATTTCTTCAGCCCCAGCATTTT. It specifies CSAVGTFLQPQHF.

The J gene is TRBJ1-1, the V gene TRBV18, with TRBD1 identical over 7 bases. The CDR3 totals 15 residues. CDR1 and CDR2 from the germline V gene are KGHSH and LQKENI. After removal of 2 bases from V and 1 base from J, the junction contained 4 bases not matched to a gene. CDR3: CASSPGGTENTEAFF. The DNA for the CDR3 is TGTGCCAGCTCACCAGGGGGGACAGAGAACACTGAAGCTTTCTTT.

The genes are TRBV7-9 and TRBJ2-3, with unresolved D. Trimming left V 3 bases short and J 2 bases short, with 15 bases between. The CDR3 is made up of 16 amino acids. In germline, CDR1 is SEHNR, CDR2 FQNEAQ (reference sequence). CDR3 amino acids: CASSFFRARYTDTQYF. In DNA, the CDR3 is TGTGCCAGCAGCTTCTTCCGGGCGCGGTACACAGATACGCAGTATTTT.

Remarks on this clonotype: This likely comes from a read error, as the CDR3 has no conserved phenylalanine or tryptophan at its end. This chain links TRBV5-1 with TRBJ2-5, with 7 bases lining up with TRBD1. V gave up 6 bases and J gave up 2 bases; unmatched junction bases: 7. Germline CDR1 SGHRS, CDR2 YFSETQ. This CDR3 contains 14 residues. CDR3 coding DNA: TGCGCCAGCACTCGGGACAGTGGGCAAGAGACCCAGTACCTC. Its translation is CASTRDSGQETQYL.

The chain employs TRBV14 and TRBJ2-4; perhaps TRBD1 as D (6 bases). CDR1 and CDR2 (germline): SGHDN, FVKESK. With 1 base removed from V and 4 bases from J, the gap between germline ends came to 11 bases. There are 15 residues in the CDR3. CDR3 sequence (DNA): TGTGCCAGCAGCCAAGTGACAGGCCCTAAAAACATTCAGTACTTC. It specifies CASSQVTGPKNIQYF.

This rearrangement joins TRBV10-3 to TRBJ2-3, with TRBD2 matching 10 bases. Unmatched junction bases numbered 4, after V lost 8 bases and J lost 2 bases. The CDR3 sequence is 14 residues long. Per the germline V gene, CDR1 is ENHRY and CDR2 is SYGVKD. CDR3 DNA sequence: TGTGCCATCGGCCTAGCGGGGGACACAGATACGCAGTATTTT. This codes for CAIGLAGDTDTQYF.

The CDR3 coding sequence is TGCAGTGCCGCCGGGACAGGGGAGCAGTTCTTC. This translates into CSAAGTGEQFF. The J gene is TRBJ2-1, the V gene TRBV20-1; 9 nucleotides align to TRBD1. V gave up 6 bases and J gave up 10 bases; unmatched junction bases: 4. The CDR3 loop spans 11 amino acids. The germline V gene encodes CDR1 DFQATT and CDR2 SNEGSKA (reference sequence).

V is TRBV4-1 and J is TRBJ1-5, with D possibly TRBD1 on 6 matching bases. V was clipped by 1 base and J by 7 bases, with 17 bases between them. The CDR3 sequence is 16 residues long. The V gene's germline CDR1 is MGHRA and CDR2 YSYEKL. The CDR3 region has the DNA TGCGCCAGCAGCCAAGTAATGGGGGCGGCAGGGCAGCCCCAGCATTTT. This translates into CASSQVMGAAGQPQHF.

This clonotype appeared many times. The chain carries TRBV28 and TRBJ2-7; D might be TRBD1 or TRBD2, each matching 5 bases. The CDR3 consists of 14 residues. The germline gives CDR1 MDHEN, CDR2 SYDVKM. V dropped 6 bases and J dropped 8 bases, with 20 bases sitting between them. The CDR3 spells CASRGTGKERKQYF. The DNA of the CDR3 is TGTGCCAGCAGGGGGACCGGGAAGGAGAGAAAGCAGTACTTC.

This clonotype has more than one count but fewer than ten. J is TRBJ2-5 and V is TRBV4-2, with TRBD2 matching over 12 bases. The end of the DNA fits TRBJ2-1 better, so the J call may be wrong. The length of the CDR3 is 19 residues. Germline V lookup: CDR1 LGHNA, CDR2 YNFKEQ. The CDR3: CASSQDPGLAGTKRDEQFF. The CDR3 nucleotides read TGTGCCAGCAGCCAAGATCCTGGACTAGCGGGGACAAAGCGAGATGAGCAGTTCTTC.

The table lists this clonotype with a few counts. The missing conserved phenylalanine or tryptophan at the end of this CDR3 makes a read error likely. V and J are TRBV4-3 and TRBJ2-7; possibly TRBD2 for D (6 bases). Deletions cut 6 bases from V and 6 bases from J, with 12 bases between. The CDR3 length is 12 residues. Per germline, CDR1 LGHNA and CDR2 YSLEER. The CDR3 DNA sequence: TGCGCCAGCAGGAATGCAGCGGGCGAGCAGTACCTC. Translated, it gives CASRNAAGEQYL.

Many counts were recorded for this clonotype. V is TRBV7-9 and J is TRBJ2-1; TRBD2 matches at 9 bases. CDR3 size: 17 residues. V lost 5 bases to trimming and J lost 5 bases; unmatched junction nucleotides: 13. CDR1 is SEHNR and CDR2 is FQNEAQ in the germline V gene (reference sequence). Written as DNA, the CDR3 is TGTGCCAGCAGCCCCCCTCGTCTAGCGGGACTTGACAATGAGCAGTTCTTC. It is translated as CASSPPRLAGLDNEQFF. The full variable domain, its missing parts supplied by reference TRBV7-9 and TRBJ2-1, is DTGVSQNPRHKITKRGQNVTFRCDPISEHNRLYWYRQTLGQGPEFLTYFQNEAQLEKSRLLSDRFSAERPKGSFSTLEIQRTEQGDSAMYLCASSPPRLAGLDNEQFFGPGTRLTVL.

This chain connects TRBV4-1 to TRBJ2-1, with no clear D. CDR1 and CDR2 (germline): MGHRA, YSYEKL. The CDR3 covers 12 residues. Deletions cut 1 base from V and 12 bases from J, with 10 bases between. The CDR3 sequence: CASSQVTDLQFF. The CDR3 DNA sequence: TGCGCCAGCAGCCAAGTAACAGATTTGCAGTTCTTC.

The V and J genes are TRBV21-1 and TRBJ2-5; the D call TRBD2 from the table was never checked on the DNA. TRBJ2-7 matches the DNA end more closely, so the J call is doubtful. TRBV21-1 constitutes a pseudogene. This CDR3 is built from 13 residues. CDR3 nucleotide sequence: TGTGCCAGCAGCAATCTAGCGACCTACGAGCAGTACTTC. This codes for CASSNLATYEQYF.

This rearrangement joins TRBV7-2 to TRBJ2-1, with 8 bases identical to TRBD2. V trimming: 0 bases; J trimming: 4 bases; junction bases outside the gene matches: 5. CDR1 is SGHTA, CDR2 FQGNSA, per germline. The CDR3 spans 16 residues. The CDR3 loop reads CASSLAAQRGYNEQFF. CDR3 bases: TGTGCCAGCAGCTTAGCGGCCCAGCGGGGGTACAATGAGCAGTTCTTC.

In this sample, this clonotype turned up many times. The chain carries TRBV19 and TRBJ1-2, with 7 bases that match TRBD1. The CDR3 is 14 residues long. V was clipped by 6 bases and J by 4 bases; unmatched bases: 8. Germline V CDR1 and CDR2: LNHDA, SQIVND (reference sequence). The CDR3 reads CASSPGTVTYGYTF. The CDR3 region has the DNA TGTGCCAGTAGCCCCGGGACAGTCACCTATGGCTACACCTTC.

In its sample, this clonotype was seen many times. The chain has TRBV6-2 or TRBV6-3 and TRBJ2-7; D is possibly TRBD1 or TRBD2 (5 bases each). The CDR3 contains 14 residues. The V gene's germline CDR1 is MNHEY and CDR2 SVGEGT. V gave up 5 bases and J gave up 6 bases, with 17 bases separating them. CDR3 bases: TGTGCCAGCAGTACCGGGACGGATACCTCCGAGCAGTACTTC. This encodes CASSTGTDTSEQYF.